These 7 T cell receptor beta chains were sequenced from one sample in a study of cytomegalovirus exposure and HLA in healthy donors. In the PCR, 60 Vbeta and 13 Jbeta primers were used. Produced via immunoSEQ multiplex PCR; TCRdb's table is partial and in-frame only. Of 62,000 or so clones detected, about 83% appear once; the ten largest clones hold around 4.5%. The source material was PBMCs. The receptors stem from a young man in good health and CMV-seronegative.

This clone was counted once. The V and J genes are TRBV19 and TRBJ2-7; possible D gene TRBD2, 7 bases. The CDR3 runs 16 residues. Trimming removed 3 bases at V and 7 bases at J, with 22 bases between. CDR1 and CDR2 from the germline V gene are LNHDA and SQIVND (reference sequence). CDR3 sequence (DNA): TGTGCCAGTAGTATGGATAAACGGGGGGCTACGAGTGAGCAGTACTTC. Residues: CASSMDKRGATSEQYF.

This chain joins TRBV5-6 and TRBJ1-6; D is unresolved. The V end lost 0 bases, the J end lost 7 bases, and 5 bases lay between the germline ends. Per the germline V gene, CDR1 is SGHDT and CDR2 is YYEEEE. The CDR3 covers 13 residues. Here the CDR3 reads CASSLGENSPLHF. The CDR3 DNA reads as TGTGCCAGCAGCTTGGGAGAAAATTCACCCCTCCACTTT.

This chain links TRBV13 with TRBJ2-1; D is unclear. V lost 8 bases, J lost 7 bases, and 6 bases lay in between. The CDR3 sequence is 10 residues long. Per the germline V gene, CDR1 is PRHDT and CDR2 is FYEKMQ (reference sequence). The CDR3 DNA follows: TGTGCCAGCGCCGAGAATGAGCAGTTCTTC. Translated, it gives CASAENEQFF.

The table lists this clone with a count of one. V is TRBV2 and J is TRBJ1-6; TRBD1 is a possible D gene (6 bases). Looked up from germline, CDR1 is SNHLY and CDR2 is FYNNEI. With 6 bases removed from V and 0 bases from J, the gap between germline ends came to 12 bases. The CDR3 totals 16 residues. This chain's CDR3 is CASRQGMSSYNSPLHF. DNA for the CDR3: TGTGCCAGCAGACAGGGAATGAGCTCCTATAATTCACCCCTCCACTTT.

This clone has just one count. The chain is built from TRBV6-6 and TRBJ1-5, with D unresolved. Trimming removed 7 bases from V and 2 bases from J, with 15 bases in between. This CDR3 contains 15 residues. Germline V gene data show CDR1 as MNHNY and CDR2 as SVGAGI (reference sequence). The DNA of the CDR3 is TGTGCCAGCATCCCCCAGGCAAGTGGCAATCAGCCCCAGCATTTT. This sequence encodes CASIPQASGNQPQHF.

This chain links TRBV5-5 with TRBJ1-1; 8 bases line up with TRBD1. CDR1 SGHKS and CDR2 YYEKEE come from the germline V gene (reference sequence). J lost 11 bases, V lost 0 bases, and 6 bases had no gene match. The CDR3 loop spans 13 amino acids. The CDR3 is CASSLDRGVEAFF. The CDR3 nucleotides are TGTGCCAGCAGCTTGGACAGGGGGGTTGAGGCTTTCTTT.

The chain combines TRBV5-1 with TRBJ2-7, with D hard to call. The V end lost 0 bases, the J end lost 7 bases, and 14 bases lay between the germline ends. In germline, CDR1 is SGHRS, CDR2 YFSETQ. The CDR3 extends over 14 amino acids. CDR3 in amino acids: CASSLGQPGGEQYF. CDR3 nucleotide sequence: TGCGCCAGCAGCTTGGGGCAACCCGGCGGAGAGCAGTACTTC.